This T cell receptor (beta chain) was recovered during a study of OX40 agonist ivuxolimab in advanced cancers. About the research overall: Three patients got partial responses; one had hepatocellular carcinoma and two had cutaneous melanoma. Points from the study as a whole: Circulating CD4+ and CD8+ T cells showed clonal expansion by week 6 at 0.1 to 3.0 mg/kg.

V lost 7 bases and J 5 bases, leaving 13 bases between the germline ends. This CDR3 has 13 amino acids. CDR1 and CDR2 from the germline V gene are SGHTA and FQGNSA. Note on this clone: Its antigen remains unknown.

Only in-frame clones appear in the TCRdb table, and some are missing; sequencing was by immunoSEQ multiplex PCR. The sample contains 61,000 or so clones, about 87% of which appear only once. The sample was CD4+ or CD8+ T cells sorted from blood, taken in a trial of the OX40 agonist ivuxolimab. The chain combines TRBV7-2 with TRBJ2-3; D gene uncertain. The receptor was isolated from an adult with an advanced solid tumor such as melanoma, head and neck, liver or kidney cancer. The CDR3, as DNA: TGTGCCAGCACCAAACCAGGTTTAGATACGCAGTATTTT. Translating gives CASTKPGLDTQYF.